This T cell receptor beta chain came from a study of blood T cell repertoires in COVID-19. Study-level information: Both acute and convalescent COVID-19 samples were obtained from the United States, Italy and Spain.

Study processing details: Estimates of nucleated cell counts were drawn from the amplification of reference gene primers. Repertoires were generated with immunoSEQ multiplex PCR, while TCRdb's copy carries only in-frame clones and drops some. The D gene and trimming were derived from the DNA, and the V and J assignments and clone size from that table. The sample contains approximately 85,000 clones, 80% to 90% of which appear only once. This clone was picked up a small number of times. Sequenced input: peripheral blood. The TCR comes from a man aged 50-59 years with active or convalescent COVID-19.

The DNA for the CDR3 is TGTGCCAGCAGTTACTCCGCGGGGGGGTTCACAGATACGCAGTATTTT. Translated, it gives CASSYSAGGFTDTQYF. The rearrangement links TRBV6-5 to TRBJ2-3, with 9 bases that match TRBD2. V lost 0 bases, J lost 2 bases, and 3 bases stayed unmatched. The CDR3 covers 16 residues. Germline V gene data show CDR1 as MNHEY and CDR2 as SVGAGI.